The 10 T cell receptor beta chains below come from one sample, sequenced in a study of blood T cell repertoires in COVID-19. Using immunoSEQ multiplex PCR, the repertoire was profiled, and TCRdb retains in-frame clones only, with some absent. This table holds around 160,000 clones, around 87% found once. The sample consisted of peripheral blood. These TCRs come from a man older than 75 with acute or convalescent COVID-19.

The rearrangement uses TRBV10-3 and TRBJ1-5, with D hard to call. The V and J ends lost 0 bases and 3 bases respectively, with 9 bases between them. This CDR3 has 15 residues. Germline-derived CDR1 and CDR2 are ENHRY and SYGVKD. Here the CDR3 reads CAISESGGINQPQHF. The CDR3 region has the DNA TGTGCCATCAGTGAGTCGGGCGGGATCAATCAGCCCCAGCATTTT.

J is TRBJ1-1 and V is TRBV30; TRBD1 might be the D (5 bases). There are 12 residues in the CDR3. The V end was cut by 1 base, the J end by 5 bases, with 8 bases between. Germline V gene lookup returns CDR1 GTSNPN and CDR2 SVGIG (reference sequence). The CDR3 protein is CAWSAGGTEAFF. For the CDR3, the DNA is TGTGCCTGGAGTGCGGGGGGGACTGAAGCTTTCTTT.

The V and J genes are TRBV30 and TRBJ1-1; D gene ambiguous. The V end lost 2 bases, the J end lost 1 base, and 14 bases lay between the germline ends. The CDR3 is 15 residues long. Germline lookup yields CDR1 GTSNPN and CDR2 SVGIG (reference sequence). The CDR3 here is CAWSPTRLGNTEAFF. DNA of the CDR3: TGTGCCTGGAGTCCTACGAGGTTGGGGAACACTGAAGCTTTCTTT.

V and J are TRBV6-2 or TRBV6-3 and TRBJ2-2; D is uncertain. Per germline, CDR1 MNHEY and CDR2 SVGEGT. The length of the CDR3 is 14 residues. Trimming cost V 4 bases and J 9 bases, with 15 bases left between them. The CDR3 DNA reads as TGTGCCAGCAGTTCCTCATCAGGCGACAGGGAGCTGTTTTTT. It is translated as CASSSSSGDRELFF.

This chain links TRBV29-1 with TRBJ1-2; the D is unclear. V was shortened by 2 bases and J by 5 bases, with 9 bases between the two germline ends. Germline CDR1 is SQVTM and CDR2 is ANQGSEA. The CDR3 totals 12 residues. The CDR3 reads CSVEFLPYGYTF. CDR3 DNA: TGCAGCGTTGAATTTCTCCCTTATGGCTACACCTTC.

The CDR3 DNA is TGTGCCAGCAGCTCGGAGCCGACTAGCGGAAATGAGCAGTTCTTC. Its protein is CASSSEPTSGNEQFF. The V gene is TRBV5-5, the J gene TRBJ2-1, with 9 bases lining up with TRBD2. With V trimmed by 3 bases and J by 7 bases, 8 bases remained unmatched. The V gene's germline CDR1 is SGHKS and CDR2 YYEKEE (reference sequence). The CDR3 length is 15 residues.

This clone has a single count. V usage is TRBV19 and J usage is TRBJ2-3, with 7 nucleotides matching TRBD2. J was trimmed by 2 bases and V by 6 bases; bases with no gene match: 14. The CDR3 has 17 amino acids. Per the germline V gene, CDR1 is LNHDA and CDR2 is SQIVND (reference sequence). CDR3 in amino acids: CASRPFLGGEYTDTQYF. The CDR3 coding sequence is TGTGCCAGTAGACCCTTTTTGGGGGGGGAGTACACAGATACGCAGTATTTT.

The chain couples TRBV14 to TRBJ2-7, with D perhaps matching TRBD2 (6 bases). The CDR3 runs 16 residues. The V end lost 0 bases, the J end lost 3 bases, and 15 bases lay between the germline ends. Germline V gene lookup returns CDR1 SGHDN and CDR2 FVKESK. The CDR3 is CASSQEGSGPNYEQYF. CDR3 DNA sequence: TGTGCCAGCAGCCAAGAGGGGAGCGGGCCGAACTACGAGCAGTACTTC.

The J gene is TRBJ2-2, the V gene TRBV11-2; tentative D call: TRBD2 (6 bases). The CDR3 extends over 14 amino acids. CDR1 is SGHAT and CDR2 is FQNNGV in the germline V gene. Trimming took 2 bases from V and 7 from J, leaving 11 bases between them. CDR3: CASSLLEGVGELFF. CDR3 coding DNA: TGTGCCAGCAGCTTATTGGAGGGCGTCGGGGAGCTGTTTTTT.

This clone showed up just a few times. V and J are TRBV7-2 and TRBJ2-7; TRBD2 aligns across 9 bases. This CDR3 is built from 16 residues. V lost 5 bases to trimming and J lost 4 bases; unmatched junction nucleotides: 12. Germline-derived CDR1 and CDR2 are SGHTA and FQGNSA. The CDR3 region has the DNA TGTGCCAGCAGCCACGGGGCGAAGCGGGGGGAGTACGAGCAGTACTTC. Amino acid sequence: CASSHGAKRGEYEQYF.